This T cell receptor beta chain stems from a study of T cell repertoires in cytomegalovirus infection. TCRdb reprocessed the reads with MiXCR, giving one entry per CDR3 protein. The table has around 130,000 distinct CDR3 sequences, more than 20% seen once. In its sample, this clonotype was seen many times. Its antigen remains unknown. The sequenced sample consisted of PBMCs, sequenced either directly or after in vitro stimulation (not recorded which). This receptor was obtained from a human donor in good health (CMV status not recorded). Some clones in this sample may be carry-over from other donors' samples.

In DNA, the CDR3 is TGCAGTGCTTCCCGGGGGCAGAACACCGGGGAGCTGTTTTTT. This gives the protein CSASRGQNTGELFF. The chain carries TRBV20-1 and TRBJ2-2, with D possibly called TRBD1 or TRBD2 (6 bases each). This CDR3 spans 14 amino acids. V was clipped by 5 bases and J by 1 base, with 11 bases between them. Looked up from germline, CDR1 is DFQATT and CDR2 is SNEGSKA (reference sequence).